This passage covers 12 T cell receptor beta chains from one sample sequenced in a study of response to subunit inactivated influenza vaccine. TCRdb called the RT-PCR reads again in MiXCR, with one record for every CDR3 protein. The sample yields 500,000 to 600,000 distinct CDR3 sequences, approximately 12% seen once. The input for sequencing was PBMCs from blood, taken about 40 days after vaccination. The receptors were sampled from a man aged 45-65 years who received an inactivated influenza vaccine.

This clonotype showed up just a few times. The chain recombines TRBV25-1 with TRBJ2-7; 7 nucleotides agree with TRBD1. The CDR3 consists of 14 residues. In germline, CDR1 is MGHDK, CDR2 SYGVNS. Trimming took 6 bases from V and 3 from J; bases not matched to a gene: 8. The CDR3 DNA sequence: TGTGCCAGCAGCCCGACGGACAGGATCTACGAGCAGTACTTC. Its protein product is CASSPTDRIYEQYF.

This chain links TRBV12-3 or TRBV12-4 with TRBJ1-2; 7 nucleotides line up with TRBD1. The junction had 2 bases not matched to a gene; V was cut back by 0 bases and J by 7 bases. The CDR3 contains 13 residues. The CDR3 DNA sequence: TGTGCCAGCAGTTTAGCTCGGGACAGTGGCTACACCTTC. Amino acid sequence: CASSLARDSGYTF.

The chain employs TRBV28 and TRBJ2-6; D might be TRBD1 or TRBD2, each matching 6 bases. CDR3 length: 15 residues. Germline assignment: CDR1 MDHEN and CDR2 SYDVKM. The V gene lost 6 bases and the J gene lost 1 base, with 10 bases spanning the gap. The CDR3 loop is CASSRGGSGANVLTF. CDR3 coding DNA: TGTGCCAGCAGCCGAGGGGGGTCTGGGGCCAACGTCCTGACTTTC.

The table lists this clonotype with a few counts. The rearrangement joins TRBV2 to TRBJ2-5; D is uncertain. The CDR3 has 12 residues. Germline CDR1 is SNHLY and CDR2 is FYNNEI. V was trimmed by 6 bases and J by 3 bases, leaving 8 bases between them. This CDR3 is CASRSDEETQYF. CDR3 coding DNA: TGTGCCAGCAGGTCAGATGAAGAGACCCAGTACTTC.

In nucleotides, the CDR3 is TGTGCCACTGGGACACCTACTAACTATGGCTACACCTTC. Translating it yields CATGTPTNYGYTF. V and J are TRBV7-8 and TRBJ1-2, with D perhaps TRBD1 (6 bases). Trimming cost V 10 bases and J 0 bases, with 12 bases left between them. The CDR3 consists of 13 residues. The germline V gene encodes CDR1 SGHVS and CDR2 FQNEAQ.

The chain employs TRBV20-1 and TRBJ1-2; tentatively, D is TRBD1 (6 bases). V shed 6 bases and J shed 2 bases, with 10 bases lying between them. Germline V gene lookup returns CDR1 DFQATT and CDR2 SNEGSKA (reference sequence). The CDR3 totals 12 residues. CDR3 DNA sequence: TGCAGTGCCGAGGGACAAAACTATGGCTACACCTTC. It specifies CSAEGQNYGYTF.

This clonotype occurred many times. The genes are TRBV20-1 and TRBJ2-7; no clear D. Trimming pared 0 bases from V and 3 bases from J, leaving 9 bases between. The CDR3 runs 13 residues. Looked up from germline, CDR1 is DFQATT and CDR2 is SNEGSKA (reference sequence). CDR3 DNA: TGCAGTGCTAGAGATATCTATAGCTACGAGCAGTACTTC. It encodes CSARDIYSYEQYF.

This clonotype showed up just a few times. The chain recombines TRBV7-2 with TRBJ2-5, with D uncertain. Germline CDR1 SGHTA, CDR2 FQGNSA. Trimming removed 3 bases at V and 5 bases at J, with 10 bases between. This CDR3 is 13 amino acids long. The CDR3 DNA reads TGTGCCAGCAGCTTCGGGTTCCGGGAGACCCAGTACTTC. Translated, it gives CASSFGFRETQYF.

This sequence joins TRBV20-1 and TRBJ1-1, with 7 bases matching TRBD1. Germline CDR1 DFQATT, CDR2 SNEGSKA (reference sequence). The V segment lost 6 bases and the J segment 1 base; nucleotides outside the gene matches: 8. The CDR3 consists of 14 residues. CDR3 nucleotide sequence: TGCAGTGCCCCAGGGACAGTTAAGAACACTGAAGCTTTCTTT. Its protein is CSAPGTVKNTEAFF.

This rearrangement joins TRBV6-2 or TRBV6-3 to TRBJ2-7; TRBD2 matches at 7 bases. Germline lookup yields CDR1 MNHEY and CDR2 SVGEGT. V was clipped by 2 bases and J by 2 bases; unmatched bases: 3. This CDR3 region has 14 residues. Here the CDR3 reads CASSYSAGAYEQYF. The CDR3 coding sequence is TGTGCCAGCAGTTACAGTGCGGGAGCCTACGAGCAGTACTTC.

This rearrangement joins TRBV7-6 to TRBJ2-5; D remains ambiguous. CDR3 size: 15 residues. In germline, CDR1 is SGHVS, CDR2 FNYEAQ. Trimming took off 2 bases at V and 3 bases at J, with 13 bases between the two ends. The CDR3 nucleotides read TGTGCCAGCAGCTTAATGGGGATACCCAAAGAGACCCAGTACTTC. Protein product: CASSLMGIPKETQYF.

The chain uses TRBV18 and TRBJ2-3; 10 positions agree with TRBD2. V dropped 5 bases and J dropped 6; count of bases not matched to a gene: 5. The CDR3 loop spans 14 amino acids. Germline V CDR1 and CDR2: KGHSH, LQKENI. CDR3 residues: CASSLASGSDTQYF. CDR3 bases: TGTGCCAGCTCATTGGCTAGCGGGAGTGATACGCAGTATTTT.